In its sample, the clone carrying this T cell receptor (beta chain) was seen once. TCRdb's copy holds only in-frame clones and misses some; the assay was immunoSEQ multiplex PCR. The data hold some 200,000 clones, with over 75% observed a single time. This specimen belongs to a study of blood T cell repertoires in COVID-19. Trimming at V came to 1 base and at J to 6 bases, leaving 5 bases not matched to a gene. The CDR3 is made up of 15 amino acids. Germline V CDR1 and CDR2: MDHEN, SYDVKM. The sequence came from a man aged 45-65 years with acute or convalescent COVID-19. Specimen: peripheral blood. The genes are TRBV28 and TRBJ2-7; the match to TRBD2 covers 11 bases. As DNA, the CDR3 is TGTGCCAGCAGTTTATATGCACTAGCGGGAGCCGAGCAGTACTTC. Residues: CASSLYALAGAEQYF. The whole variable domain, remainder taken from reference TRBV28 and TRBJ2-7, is DVKVTQSSRYLVKRTGEKVFLECVQDMDHENMFWYRQDPGLGLRLIYFSYDVKMKEKGDIPEGYSVSREKKERFSLILESASTNQTSMYLCASSLYALAGAEQYFGPGTRLTVT.